The present T cell receptor (beta chain) was sequenced within a study of cytomegalovirus exposure and HLA in healthy donors. This CDR3 is 15 amino acids long. V lost 4 bases, J lost 5 bases, and 7 bases stayed unmatched. Germline-derived CDR1 and CDR2 are SGHAT and FQDESV (reference sequence). Repertoires were generated with immunoSEQ multiplex PCR, while TCRdb's copy carries only in-frame clones and drops some. Of 150,000 to 200,000 clones detected, around four fifths appear once; the ten largest clones hold about 2%. The sequence derives from a man aged 30 to 45 in good health and CMV-seropositive. The J gene is TRBJ2-1, the V gene TRBV11-1; 8 bases fit TRBD2. Input material: PBMCs. The CDR3 reads CASSSGLVNHNEQFF. CDR3 DNA sequence: TGTGCCAGCAGCTCGGGACTAGTGAATCACAATGAGCAGTTCTTC.